The 18 T cell receptor beta chains presented below share a single source sample, sequenced in a study of multiple sclerosis patients with progressive multifocal leukoencephalopathy. Specified time point: approximately 12 months of natalizumab therapy. The method was immunoSEQ multiplex PCR; TCRdb's version includes in-frame clones alone and lacks a portion of them. Of approximately 30,000 clones listed, roughly 89% were seen once; the top ten hold approximately 1.3%. The sequences come from PBMCs, collected from a patient treated with natalizumab. All receptors derive from a human donor with multiple sclerosis.

The genes are TRBV6-1 and TRBJ2-3; the match to TRBD2 covers 8 bases. The ends lost 6 bases at V and 5 bases at J; junction bases unmatched: 10. Germline CDR1 reads MNHNS; CDR2 reads SASEGT. The CDR3 is made up of 15 amino acids. CDR3 region: CASSSLFLAGDTQYF. In DNA, the CDR3 is TGTGCCAGCAGCAGCTTGTTTCTAGCGGGAGATACGCAGTATTTT.

The genes are TRBV28 and TRBJ2-1; TRBD2 aligns across 10 bases. The CDR3 contains 17 residues. V lost 5 bases, J lost 4 bases, and 11 bases stayed unmatched. CDR1 is MDHEN and CDR2 is SYDVKM in the germline V gene. CDR3 nucleotides: TGTGCCAGCAGTCTACGAAGCGGGGGGGCCTGGTACAATGAGCAGTTCTTC. It codes for CASSLRSGGAWYNEQFF.

V gene TRBV7-9 combines with J gene TRBJ1-5, with 9 bases aligning to TRBD1. There are 14 residues in the CDR3. Germline V gene lookup returns CDR1 SEHNR and CDR2 FQNEAQ (reference sequence). J gave up 8 bases and V 5 bases, and 7 bases lay outside the gene matches. The CDR3 sequence: CASSQQGAIKPQHF. The CDR3 region has the DNA TGTGCCAGCAGCCAACAGGGGGCGATTAAGCCCCAGCATTTT.

V usage is TRBV10-3 and J usage is TRBJ1-1, with 9 bases lining up with TRBD1. Germline V CDR1 and CDR2: ENHRY, SYGVKD. The CDR3 covers 17 residues. Trimming at V came to 6 bases and at J to 4 bases, leaving 15 bases not matched to a gene. For the CDR3, the DNA is TGTGCCATCAGCAATGACAGGGGGGGACTGAGGTTCACTGAAGCTTTCTTT. Translated, it gives CAISNDRGGLRFTEAFF.

The rearrangement joins TRBV27 to TRBJ2-4; a possible D gene is TRBD1 (6 bases). Between the trimmed V and J ends, which lost 2 bases and 4 bases, there was a span of 12 bases. The CDR3 is 15 amino acids. Germline CDR1 reads MNHEY; CDR2 reads SMNVEV (reference sequence). The CDR3 reads CASSLGNREKNIQYF. The CDR3 DNA reads TGTGCCAGCAGTTTAGGGAACAGGGAGAAAAACATTCAGTACTTC.

With respect to this clone: In the same sample, other DNA sequences code for this CDR3. The chain combines TRBV11-2 with TRBJ1-2; D might be TRBD1 (6 bases). CDR1 and CDR2 from the germline V gene are SGHAT and FQNNGV. The CDR3 covers 13 residues. V lost 2 bases and J 14 bases, leaving 18 bases between the germline ends. CDR3 sequence reads: CASSLRGAEGGTF. In DNA form, the CDR3 reads TGTGCCAGCAGCTTACGGGGGGCGGAGGGTGGAACCTTC.

The chain links TRBV6-6 to TRBJ2-1; D call uncertain. Germline V gene sequence: CDR1 MNHNY, CDR2 SVGAGI (reference sequence). Trimming pared 7 bases from V and 3 bases from J, leaving 7 bases between. The CDR3 has 12 amino acids. The CDR3 reads CASKDGYNEQFF. The DNA of the CDR3 is TGTGCCAGCAAGGACGGCTACAATGAGCAGTTCTTC.

This clone appeared once. This chain links TRBV19 with TRBJ2-7, with 10 positions matching TRBD2. V lost 2 bases to trimming and J lost 7 bases; unmatched junction nucleotides: 11. The length of the CDR3 is 16 residues. Germline V lookup: CDR1 LNHDA, CDR2 SQIVND (reference sequence). CDR3 sequence: CASSINSGGPHQEQYF. Here the CDR3 DNA reads TGTGCCAGTAGTATAAATAGCGGGGGGCCCCATCAAGAGCAGTACTTC.

The gene calls are TRBV6-6 and TRBJ1-3; no firm D call. This CDR3 contains 15 residues. V lost 2 bases to trimming and J lost 3 bases, with 11 bases between them. From germline, CDR1 is MNHNY and CDR2 SVGAGI (reference sequence). CDR3 loop: CASSYLLLFGNTIYF. The CDR3 nucleotides read TGTGCCAGCAGTTACCTCCTTTTGTTTGGAAACACCATATATTTT.

This clone came up a few times. The V call is TRBV10-1, the J call TRBJ1-3; D is undetermined. Germline V gene sequence: CDR1 WNHNN, CDR2 SYGVQD (reference sequence). This CDR3 has 14 amino acids. V lost 0 bases, J lost 2 bases, and 5 bases lay in between. CDR3 sequence reads: CASSESGPGNTIYF. The CDR3 DNA reads TGCGCCAGCAGTGAGTCGGGCCCTGGAAACACCATATATTTT.

Only a few counts were recorded for this clone. The V and J genes are TRBV6-1 and TRBJ2-2, with 8 bases aligning to TRBD1. V lost 10 bases to trimming and J lost 2 bases; unmatched junction nucleotides: 3. CDR1 and CDR2 from the germline V gene are MNHNS and SASEGT. This CDR3 spans 13 amino acids. The CDR3 here is CATDRGNTGELFF. The CDR3 DNA reads as TGTGCCACCGACAGGGGTAACACCGGGGAGCTGTTTTTT.

V usage is TRBV30 and J usage is TRBJ1-2; maybe TRBD1 (6 bases). The CDR3 is 12 residues long. The germline CDR1 and CDR2 sequences are GTSNPN and SVGIG (reference sequence). Trimming cost V 4 bases and J 7 bases, with 13 bases left between them. The CDR3, as DNA: TGTGCCTGGACCAGGGCAGGGGTTGGCTACACCTTC. Protein product: CAWTRAGVGYTF.

CDR3 protein: CASSGQPSGYNEQFF. Written as DNA, the CDR3 is TGCGCCAGCAGCGGTCAACCTAGCGGTTACAATGAGCAGTTCTTC. This chain joins TRBV5-1 and TRBJ2-1; TRBD2 matches 7 bases. The V gene end was trimmed by 4 bases and the J gene end by 4 bases; junction bases not matched to a gene: 8. Germline V gene lookup returns CDR1 SGHRS and CDR2 YFSETQ. There are 15 residues in the CDR3. Based on the CDR3 plus reference TRBV5-1 and TRBJ2-1, the full variable domain is KAGVTQTPRYLIKTRGQQVTLSCSPISGHRSVSWYQQTPGQGLQFLFEYFSETQRNKGNFPGRFSGRQFSNSRSEMNVSTLELGDSALYLCASSGQPSGYNEQFFGPGTRLTVL.

The rearrangement links TRBV11-2 to TRBJ2-1; 9 nucleotides match TRBD1. This CDR3 has 16 amino acids. From germline, CDR1 is SGHAT and CDR2 FQNNGV. V was pared by 1 base and J by 9 bases, with 10 bases of the junction left unmatched. Written as DNA, the CDR3 is TGTGCCAGCAGCTTAGTCCAGGGACAGGGTGATACTGAGCAGTTCTTC. Residues: CASSLVQGQGDTEQFF.

The genes are TRBV5-5 and TRBJ2-3; 9 bases agree with TRBD2. The CDR3 loop spans 15 amino acids. V was clipped by 4 bases and J by 1 base; unmatched bases: 4. CDR1 SGHKS and CDR2 YYEKEE come from the germline V gene (reference sequence). The CDR3 protein is CASSPVAGGTDTQYF. CDR3 nucleotide sequence: TGTGCCAGCAGCCCTGTAGCGGGGGGCACAGATACGCAGTATTTT.

V and J are TRBV11-2 and TRBJ1-1, with a possible D match to TRBD1 (5 bases). Deletions cut 1 base from V and 0 bases from J, with 9 bases between. This CDR3 is 15 amino acids long. CDR1 and CDR2 from the germline V gene are SGHAT and FQNNGV. The CDR3 DNA sequence: TGTGCCAGCAGCTTAGTGCAGGGCTTGAACACTGAAGCTTTCTTT. It encodes CASSLVQGLNTEAFF.

This sequence joins TRBV19 and TRBJ1-5, with 11 bases that match TRBD1. The V gene's germline CDR1 is LNHDA and CDR2 SQIVND (reference sequence). The CDR3 spans 16 residues. V was pared by 5 bases and J by 1 base, with 4 bases of the junction left unmatched. CDR3 in DNA: TGTGCCAGTAGTTCTGGGACAGGGGGAAGCAATCAGCCCCAGCATTTT. It yields the protein CASSSGTGGSNQPQHF.

This chain connects TRBV4-1 to TRBJ1-4; no definite D call. Germline CDR1 MGHRA, CDR2 YSYEKL. The ends were cut back, 1 base at V and 6 bases at J, with 12 bases in the middle. This CDR3 has 15 residues. CDR3 amino acids: CASSQVGPRYEKLFF. DNA of the CDR3: TGCGCCAGCAGCCAAGTAGGCCCCAGATATGAAAAACTGTTTTTT.